This T cell receptor (beta chain) is from a study of blood T cell repertoires in COVID-19. Study as a whole: Samples came from the United States, Italy and Spain, spanning acute and convalescent COVID-19. PBMCs, B-cell-depleted T cells, or T cells provided the cDNA or gDNA that made up the material.

Per the study methods: Using reference gene primer amplification, nucleated cell counts were estimated. Repertoires were generated with immunoSEQ multiplex PCR, while TCRdb's copy carries only in-frame clones and drops some. From that table come the V and J calls and clone size; the DNA was used to work out D and trimming. The sample contains around 42,000 clones, over 75% of which appear only once. Germline V lookup: CDR1 LGHNA, CDR2 YSLEER. The CDR3 contains 16 residues. V was trimmed by 3 bases and J by 3 bases, leaving 16 bases between them. Sequenced input: peripheral blood. J is TRBJ2-3 and V is TRBV4-3, with D possibly being TRBD1 (6 bases). The TCR originated in a human donor in a cohort sampled during active COVID-19. DNA of the CDR3: TGCGCCAGCAGCCAGGAAGACACAGGGCCTACAGATACGCAGTATTTT. Translation: CASSQEDTGPTDTQYF.